This T cell receptor beta chain was recorded in a study of cytomegalovirus exposure and HLA in healthy donors. CDR1 SGHDT and CDR2 YYEEEE come from the germline V gene. The CDR3 extends over 11 amino acids. V shed 1 base and J shed 8 bases, with 4 bases lying between them. PCR amplification relied on 60 Vbeta primers (plus 13 Jbeta primers). Profiling relied on immunoSEQ multiplex PCR, and the TCRdb table lists in-frame clones only, not all of them. In total, the table holds about 100,000 clones. The sequencing sample was made of PBMCs. The chain couples TRBV5-6 to TRBJ1-3; D remains ambiguous. The receptor's source is a man over 45 in good health and CMV-seronegative. CDR3 sequence: CASSLYDTIYF. The CDR3 bases are TGTGCCAGCAGCTTGTATGACACCATATATTTT.